These 28 T cell receptor beta chains share one sample of origin, sequenced in a study of beta chain features in type 1 diabetes. TCRB transcripts that were expressed got sequenced, as all of the isolated RNA had been reverse transcribed. Some clones are missing from TCRdb's copy, which holds only in-frame ones; the method was immunoSEQ multiplex PCR. The sample has roughly 450,000 clones; roughly 13% are singletons. The specimen was naive CD4+ T cells from blood. These receptors all stem from a man aged 30-40 years in good health.

The chain has TRBV7-9 and TRBJ2-5; tentative D call: TRBD2 (6 bases). The germline V gene encodes CDR1 SEHNR and CDR2 FQNEAQ (reference sequence). V shed 3 bases and J shed 7 bases, with 12 bases lying between them. CDR3 length equals 13 residues. In nucleotides, the CDR3 is TGTGCCAGCAGCTTTACAGCGGAGGGGACCCAGTACTTC. This translates into CASSFTAEGTQYF.

Only a few counts were recorded for this clone. This rearrangement joins TRBV30 to TRBJ1-1; TRBD1 agrees at 8 bases. CDR3 length equals 13 residues. The V and J ends lost 5 bases and 1 base, in that order; junction bases with no gene match: 3. The V gene's germline CDR1 is GTSNPN and CDR2 SVGIG (reference sequence). DNA of the CDR3: TGTGCCTGGCTGGGACAGGAGAACACTGAAGCTTTCTTT. Translation: CAWLGQENTEAFF.

The CDR3 region is CATSRDMQDTNNEQFF. The CDR3 region has the DNA TGTGCCACCAGCAGAGATATGCAGGACACTAACAATGAGCAGTTCTTC. The chain is built from TRBV15 and TRBJ2-1; perhaps TRBD1 as D (5 bases). The CDR3 contains 16 residues. Per germline, CDR1 LNHNV and CDR2 YYDKDF (reference sequence). Trimming stripped 0 bases from V and 5 bases from J, with 14 bases between. Combining the CDR3 with reference TRBV15 and TRBJ2-1 gives the whole variable domain DAMVIQNPRYQVTQFGKPVTLSCSQTLNHNVMYWYQQKSSQAPKLLFHYYDKDFNNEADTPDNFQSRRPNTSFCFLDIRSPGLGDTAMYLCATSRDMQDTNNEQFFGPGTRLTVL.

This clone has just a few counts. The chain is built from TRBV5-8 and TRBJ2-2, with 9 bases fitting TRBD1. Germline CDR1 SGHTS, CDR2 YDEGEE. V trimming: 0 bases; J trimming: 6 bases; junction bases outside the gene matches: 3. The CDR3 sequence is 15 residues long. In DNA, the CDR3 is TGTGCCAGCAGCTTGGGGACAGGGGCTCCCGGGGAGCTGTTTTTT. Its protein product is CASSLGTGAPGELFF.

The rearrangement uses TRBV11-2 and TRBJ1-2; perhaps TRBD1 as D (6 bases). Germline lookup yields CDR1 SGHAT and CDR2 FQNNGV. Trimming shortened V by 6 bases and J by 4 bases, and 15 bases separated the two germline ends. CDR3 length: 14 amino acids. The CDR3 DNA reads as TGTGCCAGCAGGGACAGTCTCCGTGCCTATGGCTACACCTTC. As protein: CASRDSLRAYGYTF.

The CDR3 coding sequence is TGCAGCACGACAGTAAGCACAGATACGCAGTATTTT. Residues: CSTTVSTDTQYF. This chain connects TRBV29-1 to TRBJ2-3; perhaps TRBD1 as D (5 bases). With 8 bases removed from V and 0 bases from J, the gap between germline ends came to 9 bases. Germline V gene lookup returns CDR1 SQVTM and CDR2 ANQGSEA. This CDR3 has 12 amino acids.

This clone was seen repeatedly, ten times or more. The J gene is TRBJ1-2, the V gene TRBV30; D may be TRBD1 (5 bases). V was clipped by 1 base and J by 7 bases, with 19 bases between them. Per germline, CDR1 GTSNPN and CDR2 SVGIG (reference sequence). This CDR3 comprises 15 residues. In DNA, the CDR3 is TGTGCCTGGAGTGCCACAGGCGCCAGTCGGAGTGGCTACACCTTC. This gives the protein CAWSATGASRSGYTF. The whole variable domain, filled in from reference TRBV30 and TRBJ1-2, reads SQTIHQWPATLVQPVGSPLSLECTVEGTSNPNLYWYRQAAGRGLQLLFYSVGIGQISSEVPQNLSASRPQDRQFILSSKKLLLSDSGFYLCAWSATGASRSGYTFGSGTRLTVV.

The DNA of the CDR3 is TGCGCCAGCAGCCTCACCCCTGCTGGGGTCTACAATGAGCAGTTCTTC. It translates to CASSLTPAGVYNEQFF. The chain carries TRBV5-1 and TRBJ2-1, with D unclear. This CDR3 is 16 amino acids long. The V gene lost 4 bases and the J gene lost 3 bases, with 17 bases spanning the gap. Germline CDR1 reads SGHRS; CDR2 reads YFSETQ.

The J gene is TRBJ2-1, the V gene TRBV20-1; no firm D call. The germline V gene encodes CDR1 DFQATT and CDR2 SNEGSKA (reference sequence). V shed 5 bases and J shed 8 bases, with 7 bases lying between them. CDR3 length: 10 residues. CDR3 DNA sequence: TGCAGTGCTGCTTTCGATGAGCAGTTCTTC. Translation: CSAAFDEQFF.

A note on this clone: The junction and the germline gene differ at one end; a read error may be behind it. The rearrangement uses TRBV7-7 and TRBJ2-1; tentative D call: TRBD2 (5 bases). Germline values: CDR1 SSHAT, CDR2 FNYEAQ (reference sequence). The length of the CDR3 is 13 residues. For the CDR3, the DNA is TGTGCTAGCAGCTCGGACTCTTACAATGAGCAGTTCTTC. It yields the protein CASSSDSYNEQFF.

J is TRBJ2-1 and V is TRBV9, with 7 nucleotides matching TRBD1. J lost 4 bases, V lost 4 bases, and 17 bases had no gene match. The CDR3 runs 18 residues. From germline, CDR1 is SGDLS and CDR2 YYNGEE. The CDR3 nucleotides are TGTGCCAGCAGCTTCCAGCTTGGCCAAGACAGGGAGTACAATGAGCAGTTCTTC. Its translation is CASSFQLGQDREYNEQFF.

This clone was observed a handful of times. This same CDR3 is encoded by further DNA sequences in the sample. The chain combines TRBV18 with TRBJ2-5, with D perhaps matching TRBD2 (5 bases). Germline CDR1 and CDR2: KGHSH and LQKENI. This CDR3 is built from 13 residues. Trimming left V 1 base short and J 4 bases short, with 7 bases between. This chain's CDR3 is CASSPLGRETQYF. The CDR3 DNA follows: TGTGCCAGCTCACCACTGGGGAGAGAGACCCAGTACTTC.

The V and J genes are TRBV5-1 and TRBJ2-3; 8 bases match TRBD2. Germline loops: CDR1 SGHRS, CDR2 YFSETQ. J gave up 4 bases and V 2 bases, and 6 bases lay outside the gene matches. The CDR3 runs 15 residues. CDR3 DNA sequence: TGCGCCAGCAGCTTAGAGCGGGAGTGGGCAGATACGCAGTATTTT. It encodes CASSLEREWADTQYF. The variable domain in full, with the rest retrieved from reference TRBV5-1 and TRBJ2-3, is KAGVTQTPRYLIKTRGQQVTLSCSPISGHRSVSWYQQTPGQGLQFLFEYFSETQRNKGNFPGRFSGRQFSNSRSEMNVSTLELGDSALYLCASSLEREWADTQYFGPGTRLTVL.

The chain uses TRBV7-8 and TRBJ2-7; a weak D match, TRBD2 (6 bases). The CDR3 has 16 amino acids. V lost 1 base and J lost 1, with 14 bases in between. The germline V gene has CDR1 SGHVS and CDR2 FQNEAQ. CDR3: CASSLGPGVGSYEQYV. In DNA, the CDR3 is TGTGCCAGCAGCTTAGGACCGGGAGTAGGATCCTACGAGCAGTACGTC.

V gene TRBV15 combines with J gene TRBJ1-5; D gene ambiguous. Looked up from germline, CDR1 is LNHNV and CDR2 is YYDKDF (reference sequence). V was clipped by 5 bases and J by 11 bases, with 13 bases between them. CDR3 size: 12 residues. The CDR3: CATSRLWEAQHF. CDR3 bases: TGTGCCACCAGCCGCCTGTGGGAAGCCCAGCATTTT.

This clone was recorded a few times. The chain recombines TRBV4-2 with TRBJ2-1, with D maybe TRBD2 (5 bases). The germline gives CDR1 LGHNA, CDR2 YNFKEQ. CDR3 size: 16 residues. Trimming cost V 1 base and J 9 bases, with 19 bases left between them. The CDR3 sequence: CASSQVFGVTGAEQFF. The CDR3 DNA sequence: TGTGCCAGCAGCCAAGTCTTCGGGGTCACTGGAGCTGAGCAGTTCTTC.

In this sample, this clone turned up a few times. J is TRBJ1-4 and V is TRBV4-1; TRBD1 aligns across 7 bases. V lost 4 bases and J lost 11; bases outside the gene matches: 13. Germline loops: CDR1 MGHRA, CDR2 YSYEKL. The CDR3 is 15 amino acids. For the CDR3, the DNA is TGCGCCAGCAGCCCTAGACAGGGATGGGAGGCTAAACTGTTTTTT. Amino acids: CASSPRQGWEAKLFF.

V is TRBV25-1 and J is TRBJ2-5; no clear D gene. The CDR3 loop spans 11 amino acids. Trimming cost V 5 bases and J 5 bases, with 6 bases left between them. Looked up from germline, CDR1 is MGHDK and CDR2 is SYGVNS. CDR3 region: CASSMYETQYF. The CDR3 nucleotides are TGTGCCAGCAGTATGTATGAGACCCAGTACTTC.

As for this clone: The sample carries other DNA sequences with the same CDR3. V gene TRBV30 combines with J gene TRBJ2-7; D is perhaps TRBD1 or TRBD2 (5 bases each). V lost 3 bases and J lost 0, with 9 bases in between. CDR3 length equals 13 residues. Germline CDR1 GTSNPN, CDR2 SVGIG (reference sequence). This chain's CDR3 is CAWSPGSSYEQYV. As DNA, the CDR3 is TGTGCCTGGAGCCCAGGGAGCTCCTACGAGCAGTACGTC.

This clone was detected a few times. The J gene is TRBJ2-1, the V gene TRBV2, with D possibly TRBD2 on 5 matching bases. Germline-derived CDR1 and CDR2 are SNHLY and FYNNEI. The CDR3 runs to 11 residues. Deletions cut 7 bases from V and 9 bases from J, with 10 bases between. The CDR3 is CASTEVSEQFF. In DNA form, the CDR3 reads TGTGCCAGCACGGAGGTCTCTGAGCAGTTCTTC.

The chain is built from TRBV6-5 and TRBJ2-3; TRBD1 might be the D (5 bases). CDR3 length equals 15 residues. Trimming took off 2 bases at V and 4 bases at J, with 13 bases between the two ends. Germline V gene sequence: CDR1 MNHEY, CDR2 SVGAGI. CDR3 in amino acids: CASSYTRVGADTQYF. CDR3 coding DNA: TGTGCCAGCAGTTACACAAGGGTAGGGGCAGATACGCAGTATTTT.

This clone was observed a few times. The chain links TRBV30 to TRBJ2-5, with a possible D match to TRBD1 (6 bases). V lost 4 bases to trimming and J lost 3 bases, with 15 bases between them. CDR3 size: 14 residues. Per germline, CDR1 GTSNPN and CDR2 SVGIG (reference sequence). The CDR3 loop is CAWNKGVVKETQYF. The CDR3 bases are TGTGCCTGGAACAAGGGGGTTGTAAAAGAGACCCAGTACTTC.

The rearrangement joins TRBV5-6 to TRBJ2-7, with TRBD1 matching over 8 bases. The germline V gene has CDR1 SGHDT and CDR2 YYEEEE. CDR3 length: 13 residues. The J segment lost 5 bases and the V segment lost 4 bases, leaving 5 bases of the junction unmatched. The CDR3 DNA sequence: TGTGCCAGCAGCCGGTGGACAGGGAACGAGCAGTACGTC. As protein: CASSRWTGNEQYV.

In its sample, this clone was seen a few times. This chain joins TRBV4-3 and TRBJ2-5; 12 nucleotides line up with TRBD2. V shed 5 bases and J 5 bases; nucleotides not matched to a gene: 6. Per germline, CDR1 LGHNA and CDR2 YSLEER. The CDR3 has 15 residues. The CDR3 sequence is CASSNGLAGRETQYF. CDR3 DNA sequence: TGCGCCAGCAGCAACGGACTAGCGGGGCGGGAGACCCAGTACTTC.

This chain links TRBV5-4 with TRBJ2-3, with 7 positions matching TRBD2. Germline assignment: CDR1 SGHNT and CDR2 YYREEE (reference sequence). Losses at the gene ends were 1 base for V and 2 bases for J; bases not matched to a gene: 10. The CDR3 is 17 residues long. The CDR3, as DNA: TGTGCCAGCAGCTTGTTTGGCGGGAGCCGCTCCACAGATACGCAGTATTTT. Translated, it gives CASSLFGGSRSTDTQYF. The variable domain in full, completed from reference TRBV5-4 and TRBJ2-3, reads ETGVTQSPTHLIKTRGQQVTLRCSSQSGHNTVSWYQQALGQGPQFIFQYYREEENGRGNFPPRFSGLQFPNYSSELNVNALELDDSALYLCASSLFGGSRSTDTQYFGPGTRLTVL.

This clone appeared a few times. CDR3 nucleotides: TGCGCCAGCAGCTCGAACACGGCTCGCACTGAAGCTTTCTTT. Translated, it gives CASSSNTARTEAFF. The chain combines TRBV5-1 with TRBJ1-1; D is ambiguous. CDR1 is SGHRS and CDR2 is YFSETQ in the germline V gene. The CDR3 is 14 residues long. The ends were cut back, 3 bases at V and 4 bases at J, with 13 bases in the middle.

This chain joins TRBV11-2 and TRBJ1-6; unclear D gene. V shed 5 bases and J shed 10 bases, with 15 bases lying between them. Per germline, CDR1 SGHAT and CDR2 FQNNGV. The CDR3 runs to 14 residues. The DNA of the CDR3 is TGTGCCAGCAGCAAGGGTGGAGGAAGGTCACCCCTCCACTTT. It translates to CASSKGGGRSPLHF.

V usage is TRBV30 and J usage is TRBJ1-1; no reliable D call. CDR3 length: 11 residues. Germline CDR1 reads GTSNPN; CDR2 reads SVGIG (reference sequence). Trimming cost V 1 base and J 4 bases, with 4 bases left between them. CDR3 protein: CAWSASTEAFF. The CDR3 bases are TGTGCCTGGAGTGCCTCCACTGAAGCTTTCTTT.